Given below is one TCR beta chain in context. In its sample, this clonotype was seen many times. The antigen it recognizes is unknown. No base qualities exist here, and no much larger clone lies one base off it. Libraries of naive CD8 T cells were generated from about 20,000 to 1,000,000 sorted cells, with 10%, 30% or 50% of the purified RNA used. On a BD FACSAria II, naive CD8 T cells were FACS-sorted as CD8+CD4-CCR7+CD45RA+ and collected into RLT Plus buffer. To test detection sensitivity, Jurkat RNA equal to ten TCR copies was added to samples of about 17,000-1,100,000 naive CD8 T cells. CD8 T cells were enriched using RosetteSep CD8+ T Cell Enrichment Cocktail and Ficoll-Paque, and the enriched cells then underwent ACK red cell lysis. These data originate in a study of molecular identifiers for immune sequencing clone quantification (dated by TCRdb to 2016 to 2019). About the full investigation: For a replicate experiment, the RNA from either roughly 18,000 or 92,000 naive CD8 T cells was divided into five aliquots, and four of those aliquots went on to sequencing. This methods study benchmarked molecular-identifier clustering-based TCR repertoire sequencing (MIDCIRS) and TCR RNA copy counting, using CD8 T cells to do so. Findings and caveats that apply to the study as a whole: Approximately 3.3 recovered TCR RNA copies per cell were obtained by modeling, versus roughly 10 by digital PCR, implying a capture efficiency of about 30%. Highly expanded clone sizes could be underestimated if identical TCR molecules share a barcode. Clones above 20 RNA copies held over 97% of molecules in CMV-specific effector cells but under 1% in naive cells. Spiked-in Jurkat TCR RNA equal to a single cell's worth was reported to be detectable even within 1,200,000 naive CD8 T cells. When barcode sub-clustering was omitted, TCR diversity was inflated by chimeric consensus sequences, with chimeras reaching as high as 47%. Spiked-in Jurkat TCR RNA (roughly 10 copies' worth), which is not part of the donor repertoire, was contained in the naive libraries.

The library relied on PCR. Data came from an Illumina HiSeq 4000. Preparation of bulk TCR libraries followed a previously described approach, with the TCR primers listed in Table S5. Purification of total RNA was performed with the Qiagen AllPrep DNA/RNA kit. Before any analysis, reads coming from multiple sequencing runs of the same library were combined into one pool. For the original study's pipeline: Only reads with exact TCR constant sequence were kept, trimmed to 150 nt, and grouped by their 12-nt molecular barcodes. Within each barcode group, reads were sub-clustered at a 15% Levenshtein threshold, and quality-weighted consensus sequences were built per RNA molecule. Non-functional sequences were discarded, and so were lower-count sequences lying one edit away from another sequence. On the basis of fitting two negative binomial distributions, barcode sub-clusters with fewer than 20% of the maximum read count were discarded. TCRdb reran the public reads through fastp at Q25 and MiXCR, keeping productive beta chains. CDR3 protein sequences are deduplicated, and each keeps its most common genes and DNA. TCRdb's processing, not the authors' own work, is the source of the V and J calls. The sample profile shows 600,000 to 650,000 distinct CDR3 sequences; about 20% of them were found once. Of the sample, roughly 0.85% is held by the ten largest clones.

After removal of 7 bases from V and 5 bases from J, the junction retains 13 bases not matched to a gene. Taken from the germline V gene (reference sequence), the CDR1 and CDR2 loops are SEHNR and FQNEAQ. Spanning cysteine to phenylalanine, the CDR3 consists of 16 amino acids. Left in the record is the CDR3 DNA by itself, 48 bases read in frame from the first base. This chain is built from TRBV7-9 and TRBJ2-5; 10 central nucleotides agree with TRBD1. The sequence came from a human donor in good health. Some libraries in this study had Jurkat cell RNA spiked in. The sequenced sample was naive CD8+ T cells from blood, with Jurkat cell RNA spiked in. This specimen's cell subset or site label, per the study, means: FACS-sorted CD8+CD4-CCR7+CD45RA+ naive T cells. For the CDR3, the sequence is CASIDSGQGRWETQYF. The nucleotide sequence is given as TGTGCCAGCATCGATTCGGGACAGGGGCGTTGGGAGACCCAGTACTTC.